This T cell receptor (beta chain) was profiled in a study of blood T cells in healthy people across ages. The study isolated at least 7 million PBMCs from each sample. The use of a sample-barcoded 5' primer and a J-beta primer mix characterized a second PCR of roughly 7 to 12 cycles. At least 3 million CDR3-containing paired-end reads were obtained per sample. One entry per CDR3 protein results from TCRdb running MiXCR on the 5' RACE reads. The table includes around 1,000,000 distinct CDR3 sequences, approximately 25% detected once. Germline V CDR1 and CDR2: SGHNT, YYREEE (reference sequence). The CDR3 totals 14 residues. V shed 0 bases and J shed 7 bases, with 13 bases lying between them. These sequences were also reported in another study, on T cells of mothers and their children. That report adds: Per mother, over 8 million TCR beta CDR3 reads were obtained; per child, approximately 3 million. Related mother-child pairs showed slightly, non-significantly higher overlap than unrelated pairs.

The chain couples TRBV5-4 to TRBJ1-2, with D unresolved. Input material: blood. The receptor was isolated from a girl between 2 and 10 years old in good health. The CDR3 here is CASSLEGPTSGYTF. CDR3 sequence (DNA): TGTGCCAGCAGCTTGGAGGGCCCGACCTCTGGCTACACCTTC.